The 20 T cell receptor beta chains below were found in one sample sequenced in a study of OX40 agonist ivuxolimab in advanced cancers. Library generation was performed with the immunoSEQ multiplex PCR assay. TCRdb re-hosts the immuneACCESS table, in-frame sequences only. Its copies lack some clones; in the studies checked, an unresolved V gene accounts for under half of them, and the cause for the rest is not known. This sample holds around 63,000 clones; about nine tenths were observed only once. Of the sample, over 1% falls within the top ten clones. The material sequenced was CD4+ or CD8+ T cells sorted from blood, taken in a trial of the OX40 agonist ivuxolimab. These receptors were obtained from an adult with an advanced solid tumor such as melanoma, head and neck, liver or kidney cancer.

V is TRBV9 and J is TRBJ1-1; TRBD1 agrees at 11 bases. The junction had 10 bases not matched to a gene; V was cut back by 4 bases and J by 2 bases. The CDR3 sequence is 17 residues long. Looked up from germline, CDR1 is SGDLS and CDR2 is YYNGEE. The CDR3 is CASSPQGQGAVNTEAFF. CDR3 DNA: TGTGCCAGCAGCCCCCAAGGACAGGGGGCTGTTAACACTGAAGCTTTCTTT.

This sequence joins TRBV5-1 and TRBJ2-3; 7 nucleotides match TRBD2. Germline V gives CDR1 SGHRS, CDR2 YFSETQ. The junction had 5 bases not matched to a gene; V was cut back by 2 bases and J by 2 bases. CDR3 length equals 15 residues. CDR3 sequence: CASSLGGRVTDTQYF. The CDR3 bases are TGCGCCAGCAGCTTAGGAGGGAGGGTCACAGATACGCAGTATTTT.

The genes are TRBV28 and TRBJ2-3; tentative D call: TRBD1 (5 bases). The germline gives CDR1 MDHEN, CDR2 SYDVKM. V was pared by 3 bases and J by 5 bases, with 12 bases between. The CDR3 spans 14 residues. CDR3 bases: TGTGCCAGCAGTTTGACTGGGGCACAAGATACGCAGTATTTT. Encoded protein: CASSLTGAQDTQYF.

This clone has a single count. The J gene is TRBJ2-7, the V gene TRBV7-6; maybe TRBD2 (5 bases). Germline-derived CDR1 and CDR2 are SGHVS and FNYEAQ. The CDR3 is 13 residues long. V lost 8 bases and J lost 3, with 14 bases in between. The CDR3 DNA reads TGTGCCAGCCTCATCGACGGGAACTACGAGCAGTACTTC. Protein product: CASLIDGNYEQYF.

The V and J genes are TRBV5-1 and TRBJ2-1; TRBD2 aligns across 12 bases. This CDR3 comprises 15 residues. Germline CDR1 and CDR2: SGHRS and YFSETQ. J gave up 8 bases and V 7 bases, and 10 bases lay outside the gene matches. This CDR3 reads CASVHLAGGPDEQFF. In DNA form, the CDR3 reads TGCGCCAGCGTCCACCTAGCGGGAGGGCCTGATGAGCAGTTCTTC. Supplemented by reference TRBV5-1 and TRBJ2-1, the full variable domain reads KAGVTQTPRYLIKTRGQQVTLSCSPISGHRSVSWYQQTPGQGLQFLFEYFSETQRNKGNFPGRFSGRQFSNSRSEMNVSTLELGDSALYLCASVHLAGGPDEQFFGPGTRLTVL.

This chain joins TRBV11-3 and TRBJ1-1, with 11 bases that match TRBD1. CDR1 and CDR2 (germline): SGHNT, YENEEA. This CDR3 comprises 16 residues. V shed 4 bases, J shed 1 base, and the junction held 5 bases outside the gene matches. The CDR3 loop is CASSYGTGGENTEAFF. CDR3 DNA sequence: TGTGCCAGCAGCTACGGGACAGGGGGTGAGAACACTGAAGCTTTCTTT.

The chain's CDR3 is CASSLTGGVNQPQHF. The CDR3 DNA is TGTGCCAGCAGCTTAACGGGGGGCGTAAATCAGCCCCAGCATTTT. The chain employs TRBV7-8 and TRBJ1-5; a weak D match, TRBD1 (6 bases). The CDR3 is 15 amino acids. From germline, CDR1 is SGHVS and CDR2 FQNEAQ. Deletions cut 2 bases from V and 4 bases from J, with 12 bases between. Complete variable domain (other parts from reference TRBV7-8 and TRBJ1-5): GAGVSQSPRYKVAKRGQDVALRCDPISGHVSLFWYQQALGQGPEFLTYFQNEAQLDKSGLPSDRFFAERPEGSVSTLKIQRTQQEDSAVYLCASSLTGGVNQPQHFGDGTRLSIL.

V gene TRBV6-5 combines with J gene TRBJ1-2, with a weak D call TRBD1 (5 bases). The length of the CDR3 is 13 residues. Trimming shortened V by 7 bases and J by 8 bases, and 17 bases separated the two germline ends. Per germline, CDR1 MNHEY and CDR2 SVGAGI. The CDR3 nucleotides read TGTGCCAGCAAACAAGGGGACCGCTCGGGCTACACCTTC. It encodes CASKQGDRSGYTF.

This clone was counted between two and nine times. The chain couples TRBV21-1 to TRBJ2-2; TRBD1, the D gene given by the table, was not confirmed from the DNA. TRBV21-1 is given as a pseudogene. The CDR3 length is 18 residues. CDR3 region: CASSSSIRDRVPTGELFF. In DNA form, the CDR3 reads TGTGCCAGCAGCTCAAGTATCCGGGACAGGGTGCCCACCGGGGAGCTGTTTTTT.

The chain recombines TRBV27 with TRBJ1-3, with D unclear. V was cut by 7 bases and J by 3 bases, with 19 bases left in between. Germline CDR1 and CDR2: MNHEY and SMNVEV (reference sequence). This CDR3 spans 16 amino acids. Written as DNA, the CDR3 is TGTGCCAGCAATATAATACACGGCGCTTATGGAAACACCATATATTTT. It is translated as CASNIIHGAYGNTIYF.

The CDR3 DNA follows: TGTGCCAGCAGCCAGGACAGGGTTCGCACAGATACGCAGTATTTT. Its protein is CASSQDRVRTDTQYF. The V gene is TRBV7-8, the J gene TRBJ2-3, with 8 bases matching TRBD1. The germline gives CDR1 SGHVS, CDR2 FQNEAQ. After removal of 5 bases from V and 1 base from J, the junction contained 5 bases not matched to a gene. The CDR3 runs to 15 residues.

This chain joins TRBV7-2 and TRBJ2-3; TRBD2 matches at 13 bases. J gave up 4 bases and V 5 bases, and 6 bases lay outside the gene matches. This CDR3 is 16 amino acids long. The germline V gene has CDR1 SGHTA and CDR2 FQGNSA. Here the CDR3 DNA reads TGTGCCAGCAGCGCGTTACTAGCGGGAGGGGCAGATACGCAGTATTTT. This sequence encodes CASSALLAGGADTQYF.

V is TRBV19 and J is TRBJ1-3; D is ambiguous. Germline lookup yields CDR1 LNHDA and CDR2 SQIVND (reference sequence). Trimming left V 3 bases short and J 0 bases short, with 6 bases between. This CDR3 spans 14 amino acids. CDR3 bases: TGTGCCAGTAGTATTCTAAGCTCTGGAAACACCATATATTTT. Amino acid sequence: CASSILSSGNTIYF.

The chain recombines TRBV19 with TRBJ1-5, with D uncertain. The CDR3 spans 13 residues. Per the germline V gene, CDR1 is LNHDA and CDR2 is SQIVND (reference sequence). V lost 4 bases to trimming and J lost 7 bases, with 11 bases between them. CDR3 region: CASSTSEPQPQHF. Here the CDR3 DNA reads TGTGCCAGTAGTACTTCGGAGCCACAGCCCCAGCATTTT.

The chain's CDR3 is CASSLAVSGANVLTF. The CDR3 nucleotides are TGCGCCAGCAGCTTGGCCGTCTCTGGGGCCAACGTCCTGACTTTC. This sequence joins TRBV5-1 and TRBJ2-6; no clear D. Germline V gene sequence: CDR1 SGHRS, CDR2 YFSETQ. The CDR3 spans 15 residues. Trimming removed 0 bases at V and 0 bases at J, with 4 bases between.

This chain links TRBV10-2 with TRBJ1-2; D unresolved. The CDR3 extends over 13 amino acids. Germline V gene data show CDR1 as WSHSY and CDR2 as SAAADI. V dropped 3 bases and J dropped 2 bases, with 7 bases sitting between them. CDR3 coding DNA: TGCGCCAGCAGTGAAGGCAGGAACTATGGCTACACCTTC. It encodes CASSEGRNYGYTF.

Only one count was recorded for this clone. The chain uses TRBV18 and TRBJ2-6, with D possibly being TRBD1 (6 bases). The CDR3 consists of 18 residues. Germline V gene lookup returns CDR1 KGHSH and CDR2 LQKENI. The V end lost 2 bases, the J end lost 0 bases, and 14 bases lay between the germline ends. Here the CDR3 reads CASSPGQGYLSGANVLTF. The DNA for the CDR3 is TGTGCCAGCTCACCAGGCCAGGGGTACCTCTCTGGGGCCAACGTCCTGACTTTC.

This sequence joins TRBV11-2 and TRBJ2-1; D not resolved. The V end was cut by 1 base, the J end by 5 bases, with 6 bases between. Germline values: CDR1 SGHAT, CDR2 FQNNGV. The CDR3 sequence is 13 residues long. DNA of the CDR3: TGTGCCAGCAGCTTAGGCCCGAACAATGAGCAGTTCTTC. It encodes CASSLGPNNEQFF.

The J gene is TRBJ2-7, the V gene TRBV7-9; unclear D gene. CDR3 size: 16 residues. Germline V gene lookup returns CDR1 SEHNR and CDR2 FQNEAQ (reference sequence). V was pared by 2 bases and J by 4 bases, with 18 bases between. DNA of the CDR3: TGTGCCAGCAGCTTACCGGGCGCCGTGGCGCAGTACGAGCAGTACTTC. This codes for CASSLPGAVAQYEQYF.

The chain joins TRBV7-2 to TRBJ2-1; TRBD2 matches at 8 bases. This CDR3 contains 14 residues. With 7 bases clipped from V and 7 bases from J, the junction kept 9 bases outside the gene matches. Germline V CDR1 and CDR2: SGHTA, FQGNSA. The CDR3 DNA follows: TGTGCCAGCATGCCGGGAGGGCCGGGAAATGAGCAGTTCTTC. This sequence encodes CASMPGGPGNEQFF.